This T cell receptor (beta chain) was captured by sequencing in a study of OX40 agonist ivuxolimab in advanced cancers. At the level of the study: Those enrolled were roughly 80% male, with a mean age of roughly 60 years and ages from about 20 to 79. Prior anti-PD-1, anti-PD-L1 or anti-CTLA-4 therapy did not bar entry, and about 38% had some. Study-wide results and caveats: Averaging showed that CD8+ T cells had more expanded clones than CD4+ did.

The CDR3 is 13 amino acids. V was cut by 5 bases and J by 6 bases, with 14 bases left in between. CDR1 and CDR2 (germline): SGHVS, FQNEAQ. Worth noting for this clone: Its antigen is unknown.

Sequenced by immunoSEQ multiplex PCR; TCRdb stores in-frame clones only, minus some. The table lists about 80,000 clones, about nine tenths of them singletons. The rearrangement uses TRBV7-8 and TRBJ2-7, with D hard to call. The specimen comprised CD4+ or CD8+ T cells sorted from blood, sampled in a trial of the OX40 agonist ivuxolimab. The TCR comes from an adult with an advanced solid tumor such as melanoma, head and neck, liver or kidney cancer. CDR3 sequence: CASSPSSPTEQYF. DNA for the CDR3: TGTGCCAGCAGCCCCAGCTCCCCTACCGAGCAGTACTTC.